Here is one T cell receptor (beta chain) with its context. This clonotype was detected ten times or more. Its specific antigen is unknown. Base qualities were left out, and no much larger clone turns up one base away. TCR cDNA was made using 5'RACE template switching, a step that added a universal primer site and unique molecular identifiers. Priming for cDNA synthesis came from both the TCR alpha and TCR beta constant segments. Library amplification used two PCR steps, and the second PCR step added sample barcodes and sequencing adapters. Sequencing of libraries was performed on Illumina HiSeq 2500 (2x100 bp) or NovaSeq (2x150 bp). The original methods were these. Reads were demultiplexed and collapsed into UMI consensus sequences with MIGEC, and V(D)J alignment was performed with MiXCR. Using edgeR on replicate PBMC samples, clonotypes were called vaccine-responding if FDR was below 0.01 and the log2 fold change was above 5 up to day 15. Each bulk clonotype received a CD4 or CD8 identity based on whether the sequenced CD4 or CD8 repertoire contained that clonotype at higher abundance. The public sequencing data were trimmed at Q25 with fastp and processed into clonotypes with MiXCR by TCRdb, which kept only in-frame beta chains. Identical CDR3 proteins give one entry, which carries the most common genes and DNA. These V and J calls rely on TCRdb rather than the paper's analysis. The sample table holds some 600,000 distinct CDR3 sequences, of which 10% to 15% were seen once. More than 12% of the sample is taken by the ten largest.

This sample is drawn from a study of T cells after yellow fever vaccination (dated by TCRdb to about 2019). Background for the entire study: Libraries from fractions with low cell numbers were prepared with the SMART-Seq v4 Ultra Low Input RNA kit. Blood was collected at multiple timepoints before and after primary and secondary immunization, and bulk PBMC replicates and cell subsets were isolated. To track T-cell clones before and after primary and booster YFV17D yellow fever vaccination, bulk TCR alpha and beta repertoires were sequenced longitudinally. The cohort comprised two healthy male donors, one aged 18 to 30 and one aged 30 to 39 years.

Results the study describes overall, beyond this receptor: Most clones expanded after primary vaccination were re-detected after the booster (almost 97% of CD4 and about 88% of CD8), suggesting broad memory maintenance. Compared with the primary T-cell response, the secondary T-cell response was faster but weaker, reaching its peak on day 5 rather than on day 15. A small fraction of clonotypes appeared in both the CD4 and CD8 compartments, likely as a result of convergent recombination. Computational filtering was needed because FACS-sorted repertoires could contain abundant contaminating clonotypes from the bulk population. The study included only a couple of donors, which limits how far the findings can be generalized.

The intended sense of this specimen's treatment or condition label: live attenuated yellow fever vaccine strain. Two biological replicates of bulk PBMCs were collected at each blood-draw timepoint. A standard Ficoll-Paque protocol was used to isolate PBMCs from peripheral blood. TriZol was used to extract RNA from bulk PBMCs, from CD4 and CD8 fractions, and from dextramer-positive and dextramer-negative fractions. From a lookup of the germline V gene, CDR1 and CDR2 are MNHEY and SVGAGI. V is clipped by 2 bases and J by 4 bases, and the sequence between their germline boundaries is 11 bases long. Inclusive of the bounding cysteine and phenylalanine, the CDR3 is 15 residues long. This entry keeps only the CDR3 DNA: 45 bases, framed from base 1.

This TCR derives from a man between 25 and 39 years old who received the YFV17D yellow fever vaccine. The sequencing here drew on PBMCs, taken on the day of the yellow fever booster vaccination. Here the chain combines TRBV6-5 and TRBJ1-4; TRBD1 is a weak D gene call, 5 bases matching. CDR3 loop: CASSYLRGFNEKLFF. The DNA sequence reads TGTGCCAGCAGTTACCTGCGGGGCTTTAATGAAAAACTGTTTTTT.